The 18 T cell receptor beta chains below all came from one sample that was sequenced in a study of CD4+ T cells in melanoma. TCRdb's table, derived via immunoSEQ multiplex PCR, lists solely in-frame clones and lacks some. The profile shows about 13,000 clones, approximately 62% of them singletons. The sample comprised cells from a culture (not recorded whether cultured in vitro). Every receptor here comes from a human donor with melanoma.

V usage is TRBV11-2 and J usage is TRBJ1-1; D remains ambiguous. V was pared by 4 bases and J by 1 base, with 10 bases between. There are 14 residues in the CDR3. Germline V gene lookup returns CDR1 SGHAT and CDR2 FQNNGV. CDR3 in amino acids: CASSYRQANTEAFF. CDR3 in DNA: TGTGCCAGCAGCTACCGACAAGCGAACACTGAAGCTTTCTTT.

In this sample, this clone turned up once. The genes are TRBV2 and TRBJ1-5; D is undetermined. CDR1 is SNHLY and CDR2 is FYNNEI in the germline V gene. The length of the CDR3 is 14 residues. Trimming pared 0 bases from V and 0 bases from J, leaving 3 bases between. Here the CDR3 reads CASSEAYSNQPQHF. CDR3 in DNA: TGTGCCAGCAGTGAAGCTTATAGCAATCAGCCCCAGCATTTT.

The V call is TRBV6-5, the J call TRBJ1-2; D unclear. CDR1 and CDR2 from the germline V gene are MNHEY and SVGAGI. CDR3 size: 14 residues. With 6 bases removed from V and 4 bases from J, the gap between germline ends came to 15 bases. The CDR3 spells CASRTTDGGYGYTF. DNA of the CDR3: TGTGCCAGCAGGACCACGGACGGTGGCTATGGCTACACCTTC.

This clone has just one count. The J gene is TRBJ2-7, the V gene TRBV6-1; no reliable D call. V was trimmed by 5 bases and J by 4 bases, leaving 9 bases between them. The CDR3 length is 12 residues. CDR1 is MNHNS, CDR2 SASEGT, per germline. CDR3 residues: CASSFVEYEQYF. CDR3 nucleotide sequence: TGTGCCAGCAGTTTTGTGGAATACGAGCAGTACTTC.

This clone was picked up a small number of times. This rearrangement joins TRBV2 to TRBJ2-7; no reliable D call. V dropped 5 bases and J dropped 6 bases, with 14 bases sitting between them. Germline CDR1 SNHLY, CDR2 FYNNEI. The CDR3 consists of 13 residues. The CDR3 reads CASSLISKPEQYF. CDR3 coding DNA: TGTGCCAGCAGTTTGATAAGTAAACCCGAGCAGTACTTC.

The chain carries TRBV4-2 and TRBJ1-5; D is possibly TRBD1 (6 bases). CDR3 length equals 16 residues. Germline V lookup: CDR1 LGHNA, CDR2 YNFKEQ. V was shortened by 1 base and J by 5 bases, with 15 bases between the two germline ends. CDR3 nucleotides: TGTGCCAGCAGCCAAGGTCGGACAGTTCGTCATCAGCCCCAGCATTTT. Its protein product is CASSQGRTVRHQPQHF.

The rearrangement links TRBV6-5 to TRBJ2-7, with D perhaps matching TRBD1 (5 bases). Between the trimmed V and J ends, which lost 5 bases and 3 bases, there was a span of 14 bases. This CDR3 region has 14 residues. Germline V gives CDR1 MNHEY, CDR2 SVGAGI. The CDR3 loop is CASSERGEYYEQYF. In DNA, the CDR3 is TGTGCCAGCAGTGAAAGGGGCGAATACTACGAGCAGTACTTC.

This chain links TRBV19 with TRBJ2-5, with TRBD1 identical over 8 bases. This CDR3 spans 13 amino acids. Unmatched junction bases numbered 2, after V lost 3 bases and J lost 5 bases. CDR1 and CDR2 (germline): LNHDA, SQIVND (reference sequence). Here the CDR3 reads CASSIHRGETQYF. The CDR3 DNA is TGTGCCAGTAGTATTCACAGGGGGGAGACCCAGTACTTC. Filled out from reference TRBV19 and TRBJ2-5, the complete variable domain reads DGGITQSPKYLFRKEGQNVTLSCEQNLNHDAMYWYRQDPGQGLRLIYYSQIVNDFQKGDIAEGYSVSREKKESFPLTVTSAQKNPTAFYLCASSIHRGETQYFGPGTRLLVL.

CDR3: CASSFRQGASNEQFF. Written as DNA, the CDR3 is TGTGCCAGCAGCTTCCGACAGGGGGCTAGTAATGAGCAGTTCTTC. This rearrangement joins TRBV11-2 to TRBJ2-1; 10 bases fit TRBD1. The trim removed 3 bases at V and 7 bases at J, leaving 6 bases unmatched. The CDR3 has 15 residues. Per the germline V gene, CDR1 is SGHAT and CDR2 is FQNNGV.

This clone was detected a few times. This chain connects TRBV14 to TRBJ2-7; TRBD1 matches 8 bases. V shed 6 bases and J 6 bases; nucleotides not matched to a gene: 7. The CDR3 spans 13 residues. CDR1 and CDR2 (germline): SGHDN, FVKESK. The CDR3 DNA reads TGTGCCAGCAGGTCCGGACAGGGCCGCGAGCAGTACTTC. It yields the protein CASRSGQGREQYF.

The chain carries TRBV2 and TRBJ1-2; perhaps TRBD1 as D (5 bases). This CDR3 is 14 amino acids long. CDR1 and CDR2 from the germline V gene are SNHLY and FYNNEI. V was trimmed by 0 bases and J by 6 bases, leaving 11 bases between them. The CDR3 DNA reads TGTGCCAGCAGTGAAGCGCCCAGGGAGCATGGCTACACCTTC. It yields the protein CASSEAPREHGYTF.

The chain couples TRBV4-1 to TRBJ2-1; 10 nucleotides line up with TRBD2. The CDR3 is made up of 21 amino acids. With V trimmed by 1 base and J by 4 bases, 19 bases remained unmatched. Germline CDR1 is MGHRA and CDR2 is YSYEKL. The CDR3 DNA is TGCGCCAGCAGCCAAGCCTCTTTTGGCACTAGCGGGGTGAGAAGGTACAATGAGCAGTTCTTC. It specifies CASSQASFGTSGVRRYNEQFF.

This chain uses TRBV30 with TRBJ2-6; no firm D call. This CDR3 region has 12 residues. Germline CDR1 GTSNPN, CDR2 SVGIG (reference sequence). The V and J ends lost 6 bases and 4 bases respectively, with 7 bases between them. CDR3 nucleotide sequence: TGTGCCTGCGTGGGGGGGGCCAACGTCCTGACTTTC. This translates into CACVGGANVLTF.

The chain uses TRBV10-3 and TRBJ2-2; a weak D match, TRBD2 (6 bases). From germline, CDR1 is ENHRY and CDR2 SYGVKD. The CDR3 has 14 residues. V lost 7 bases to trimming and J lost 2 bases, with 11 bases between them. CDR3 DNA sequence: TGTGCCATCAAAGGGGCGGGAAACACCGGGGAGCTGTTTTTT. It specifies CAIKGAGNTGELFF.

The chain recombines TRBV2 with TRBJ2-1, with TRBD1 identical over 9 bases. Trimming at V came to 6 bases and at J to 6 bases, leaving 6 bases not matched to a gene. Germline lookup yields CDR1 SNHLY and CDR2 FYNNEI. This CDR3 has 14 residues. In nucleotides, the CDR3 is TGTGCCAGCAGGACAGGGGGGCCGGGCAATGAGCAGTTCTTC. It encodes CASRTGGPGNEQFF. The whole variable domain, remainder taken from reference TRBV2 and TRBJ2-1, is EPEVTQTPSHQVTQMGQEVILRCVPISNHLYFYWYRQILGQKVEFLVSFYNNEISEKSEIFDDQFSVERPDGSNFTLKIRSTKLEDSAMYFCASRTGGPGNEQFFGPGTRLTVL.

V gene TRBV5-1 combines with J gene TRBJ2-7; tentative D call: TRBD2 (5 bases). Germline V gene data show CDR1 as SGHRS and CDR2 as YFSETQ. The CDR3 has 14 residues. Trimming pared 3 bases from V and 2 bases from J, leaving 12 bases between. CDR3 sequence (DNA): TGCGCCAGCAGCTCGGACCGGGGAGCCTACGAGCAGTACTTC. This translates into CASSSDRGAYEQYF.

This chain uses TRBV5-1 with TRBJ2-5, with 11 bases that match TRBD2. The CDR3 contains 15 residues. Germline V CDR1 and CDR2: SGHRS, YFSETQ. The trim removed 3 bases at V and 4 bases at J, leaving 5 bases unmatched. The CDR3 DNA reads TGCGCCAGCAGCTCCGCTAGCGGGGGGTTAGAGACCCAGTACTTC. It codes for CASSSASGGLETQYF.

The chain recombines TRBV25-1 with TRBJ1-6; D perhaps matches TRBD1 (5 bases). The CDR3 covers 13 residues. Germline loops: CDR1 MGHDK, CDR2 SYGVNS. The V end lost 4 bases, the J end lost 8 bases, and 9 bases lay between the germline ends. The CDR3 sequence is CASSVGADSPLHF. The DNA of the CDR3 is TGTGCCAGCAGTGTAGGGGCTGATTCACCCCTCCACTTT.